The 26 T cell receptor beta chains below were found in one sample sequenced in a study of shared clonotypes between healthy human individuals. Sequencing was performed with immunoSEQ multiplex PCR; in TCRdb, only in-frame clones are kept and a portion is missing. This sample yields nearly 750,000 clones, of which 55% to 75% are seen a single time; less than 2% belongs to the top ten. Sequencing was performed on memory CD4+ T cells sorted from blood. Subset meaning: CD45RA-negative fraction. The receptors were gathered from a woman aged 25-40 years in good health.

The chain joins TRBV25-1 to TRBJ2-2, with D possibly being TRBD2 (5 bases). V shed 6 bases and J shed 4 bases, with 9 bases lying between them. CDR1 is MGHDK and CDR2 is SYGVNS in the germline V gene. The CDR3 totals 13 residues. CDR3 DNA sequence: TGTGCCAGCAGGAGGGATACCACCGGGGAGCTGTTTTTT. This codes for CASRRDTTGELFF.

Comment on this clone: Additional DNA sequences in this sample encode the identical CDR3. This rearrangement joins TRBV27 to TRBJ2-3; D not certain. Trimming removed 3 bases from V and 6 bases from J, with 4 bases in between. Looked up from germline, CDR1 is MNHEY and CDR2 is SMNVEV (reference sequence). The CDR3 extends over 11 amino acids. The CDR3 reads CASSFQDTQYF. The CDR3 DNA reads TGTGCCAGCAGTTTTCAGGATACGCAGTATTTT.

This clone showed up just once. V and J are TRBV5-1 and TRBJ2-5; TRBD1 matches 8 bases. The V and J ends lost 4 bases and 5 bases, in that order; junction bases with no gene match: 16. From germline, CDR1 is SGHRS and CDR2 YFSETQ. This CDR3 has 17 amino acids. This CDR3 is CASSKTTTGGHRETQYF. CDR3 DNA sequence: TGCGCCAGCAGCAAAACCACTACAGGGGGTCATCGGGAGACCCAGTACTTC.

This rearrangement joins TRBV6-4 to TRBJ1-2, with unresolved D. CDR1 is MRHNA, CDR2 SNTAGT, per germline. This CDR3 contains 13 residues. Trimming stripped 6 bases from V and 1 base from J, with 9 bases between. The CDR3 reads CASSRTVNYGYTF. In DNA, the CDR3 is TGTGCCAGCAGCAGGACGGTTAACTATGGCTACACCTTC.

This chain connects TRBV2 to TRBJ1-5; D is possibly TRBD1 (6 bases). Trimming pared 5 bases from V and 6 bases from J, leaving 17 bases between. In germline, CDR1 is SNHLY, CDR2 FYNNEI. The CDR3 extends over 15 amino acids. The CDR3 DNA is TGTGCCAGCAGTCAGGACAGTATCCGCAGTCAGCCCCAGCATTTT. It translates to CASSQDSIRSQPQHF.

Only a few counts were recorded for this clone. This chain links TRBV5-8 with TRBJ1-5, with D unresolved. Trimming stripped 4 bases from V and 4 bases from J, with 12 bases between. Looked up from germline, CDR1 is SGHTS and CDR2 is YDEGEE. The CDR3 is made up of 14 amino acids. CDR3 DNA: TGTGCCAGCAGCGCTTACAGAACTAATCAGCCCCAGCATTTT. Amino acid sequence: CASSAYRTNQPQHF.

The chain carries TRBV27 and TRBJ2-7; D is perhaps TRBD1 (6 bases). Per the germline V gene, CDR1 is MNHEY and CDR2 is SMNVEV (reference sequence). V was clipped by 5 bases and J by 4 bases, with 15 bases between them. This CDR3 spans 14 amino acids. The CDR3 sequence is CASSRLERGYEQYF. In DNA, the CDR3 is TGTGCCAGCAGTCGCCTCGAGAGGGGGTACGAGCAGTACTTC.

This clone was observed once. The chain couples TRBV6-1 to TRBJ1-2, with TRBD1 matching 11 bases. V lost 5 bases, J lost 6 bases, and 2 bases stayed unmatched. This CDR3 spans 13 amino acids. CDR1 is MNHNS, CDR2 SASEGT, per germline. CDR3 amino acids: CASSRGQGDGYTF. CDR3 bases: TGTGCCAGCAGTAGGGGACAGGGGGATGGCTACACCTTC.

The genes are TRBV9 and TRBJ2-5; no firm D call. This CDR3 spans 12 amino acids. The V end lost 2 bases, the J end lost 4 bases, and 6 bases lay between the germline ends. The germline V gene has CDR1 SGDLS and CDR2 YYNGEE. Written as DNA, the CDR3 is TGTGCCAGCAGCGTTAACGGAGAGACCCAGTACTTC. Amino acid sequence: CASSVNGETQYF.

V and J are TRBV4-2 and TRBJ2-1; D ambiguous. The CDR3 runs to 12 residues. Germline assignment: CDR1 LGHNA and CDR2 YNFKEQ. Trimming took 5 bases from V and 8 from J, leaving 10 bases between them. CDR3 nucleotide sequence: TGTGCCAGCAGCGAGGCGCGCTATGAGCAGTTCTTC. Its protein product is CASSEARYEQFF.

The chain recombines TRBV6-4 with TRBJ2-6; a weak D match, TRBD2 (5 bases). Germline V gene sequence: CDR1 MRHNA, CDR2 SNTAGT. V lost 6 bases to trimming and J lost 0 bases, with 12 bases between them. This CDR3 contains 16 residues. As DNA, the CDR3 is TGTGCCAGCAGGAATATCGGGATCTCTGGGGCCAACGTCCTGACTTTC. It is translated as CASRNIGISGANVLTF.

This rearrangement joins TRBV18 to TRBJ2-1; D is unresolved. The CDR3 length is 16 residues. V lost 3 bases and J lost 1, with 13 bases in between. Per germline, CDR1 KGHSH and CDR2 LQKENI. CDR3 amino acids: CASSPPEDWSYNEQFF. Written as DNA, the CDR3 is TGTGCCAGCTCACCCCCCGAAGATTGGTCCTACAATGAGCAGTTCTTC.

Worth noting for this clone: Other DNA sequences in the same sample also yield this CDR3. The genes are TRBV5-1 and TRBJ2-3; 7 bases align to TRBD2. CDR1 is SGHRS, CDR2 YFSETQ, per germline. V lost 4 bases and J lost 6; bases outside the gene matches: 5. This CDR3 is 13 amino acids long. The CDR3 nucleotides read TGCGCCAGCAGCCTCCGGGGGGTTGATACGCAGTATTTT. It specifies CASSLRGVDTQYF.

The chain combines TRBV6-6 with TRBJ2-5, with D uncertain. The CDR3 loop spans 11 amino acids. V was cut by 0 bases and J by 6 bases, with 2 bases left in between. Germline V gene sequence: CDR1 MNHNY, CDR2 SVGAGI (reference sequence). The CDR3 protein is CASSYSKTQYF. CDR3 DNA: TGTGCCAGCAGTTACTCTAAGACCCAGTACTTC.

J is TRBJ1-3 and V is TRBV4-1, with TRBD1 as a possible D gene (6 bases). Germline lookup yields CDR1 MGHRA and CDR2 YSYEKL. Between the trimmed V and J ends, which lost 1 base and 7 bases, there was a span of 17 bases. This CDR3 spans 16 amino acids. The CDR3 DNA reads as TGCGCCAGCAGCCAAGGGGGGGCTACTTCTCCGAACACCATATATTTT. Its translation is CASSQGGATSPNTIYF.

V usage is TRBV19 and J usage is TRBJ1-2; 10 bases map to TRBD1. V was pared by 6 bases and J by 6 bases, with 4 bases of the junction left unmatched. CDR3 length: 13 residues. Germline lookup yields CDR1 LNHDA and CDR2 SQIVND (reference sequence). CDR3 sequence reads: CASRPGQGDGYTF. CDR3 DNA sequence: TGTGCCAGTAGACCAGGACAGGGGGATGGCTACACCTTC. Complete variable domain (other parts from reference TRBV19 and TRBJ1-2): DGGITQSPKYLFRKEGQNVTLSCEQNLNHDAMYWYRQDPGQGLRLIYYSQIVNDFQKGDIAEGYSVSREKKESFPLTVTSAQKNPTAFYLCASRPGQGDGYTFGSGTRLTVV.

The chain uses TRBV6-6 and TRBJ2-7; TRBD2 agrees at 8 bases. The V and J ends lost 8 bases and 3 bases, in that order; junction bases with no gene match: 9. Germline V CDR1 and CDR2: MNHNY, SVGAGI (reference sequence). CDR3 length: 14 amino acids. The CDR3 sequence is CASVRSGGFYEQYF. CDR3 bases: TGTGCCAGCGTGAGGAGCGGGGGCTTCTACGAGCAGTACTTC.

This clone was seen only a few times. The chain employs TRBV6-5 and TRBJ2-3, with D perhaps given as TRBD1 or TRBD2 (5 bases each). Germline V gives CDR1 MNHEY, CDR2 SVGAGI. This CDR3 is 15 amino acids long. Trimming removed 2 bases at V and 4 bases at J, with 13 bases between. The CDR3 reads CASSYAGSKADTQYF. The CDR3 bases are TGTGCCAGCAGTTACGCAGGGAGTAAGGCAGATACGCAGTATTTT.

The chain uses TRBV6-1 and TRBJ2-5; the match to TRBD2 covers 11 bases. Germline assignment: CDR1 MNHNS and CDR2 SASEGT. The V gene end was trimmed by 1 base and the J gene end by 13 bases; junction bases not matched to a gene: 11. The CDR3 extends over 15 amino acids. CDR3 DNA sequence: TGTGCCAGCAGTGAAGTGGCTAGCGGGAGGTTCTTAGGGTACTTC. Translating gives CASSEVASGRFLGYF.

This chain joins TRBV5-6 and TRBJ2-2; TRBD2 matches at 13 bases. The junction had 5 bases not matched to a gene; V was cut back by 4 bases and J by 5 bases. The CDR3 runs 16 residues. Germline lookup yields CDR1 SGHDT and CDR2 YYEEEE. The CDR3 DNA sequence: TGTGCCAGCAGCAGAGGACTAGCGGGAGAAACCGGGGAGCTGTTTTTT. Its translation: CASSRGLAGETGELFF. Full variable domain (remainder filled in from reference TRBV5-6 and TRBJ2-2): DAGVTQSPTHLIKTRGQQVTLRCSPKSGHDTVSWYQQALGQGPQFIFQYYEEEERQRGNFPDRFSGHQFPNYSSELNVNALLLGDSALYLCASSRGLAGETGELFFGEGSRLTVL.

This rearrangement joins TRBV9 to TRBJ2-7, with D possibly being TRBD1 (5 bases). V dropped 1 base and J dropped 6 bases, with 20 bases sitting between them. Germline V CDR1 and CDR2: SGDLS, YYNGEE. The length of the CDR3 is 16 residues. CDR3 in amino acids: CASSVLVGALGGEQYF. CDR3 sequence (DNA): TGTGCCAGCAGCGTATTAGTTGGGGCCTTGGGTGGCGAGCAGTACTTC.

The chain is built from TRBV4-1 and TRBJ1-2, with 8 bases matching TRBD1. The CDR3 is made up of 17 amino acids. Germline values: CDR1 MGHRA, CDR2 YSYEKL. Trimming cost V 0 bases and J 2 bases; bases outside gene matches: 8. The CDR3 DNA follows: TGCGCCAGCAGCCAAGATCACCAGGGGGCAGCCAACTATGGCTACACCTTC. The encoded protein is CASSQDHQGAANYGYTF.

This clone has a handful of counts. The V and J genes are TRBV29-1 and TRBJ2-7, with TRBD2 matching 7 bases. The trim removed 3 bases at V and 5 bases at J, leaving 10 bases unmatched. Germline V gene sequence: CDR1 SQVTM, CDR2 ANQGSEA. The CDR3 extends over 14 amino acids. CDR3 sequence (DNA): TGCAGCGTTGATCTTGCCGGGAGGTTCAACGAGCAGTACTTC. Encoded protein: CSVDLAGRFNEQYF.

The chain combines TRBV6-1 with TRBJ2-5; possibly TRBD1 for D (6 bases). The ends were cut back, 8 bases at V and 5 bases at J, with 12 bases in the middle. The CDR3 contains 12 residues. Germline CDR1 MNHNS, CDR2 SASEGT. As DNA, the CDR3 is TGTGCCAGCGCGGCCCAGGGGGAGACCCAGTACTTC. It translates to CASAAQGETQYF.

This clone showed up just a few times. This chain links TRBV6-6 with TRBJ1-5; 8 positions agree with TRBD1. This CDR3 has 15 amino acids. J lost 3 bases, V lost 4 bases, and 5 bases had no gene match. CDR1 and CDR2 (germline): MNHNY, SVGAGI (reference sequence). The CDR3 reads CASSSQGGNNQPQHF. DNA for the CDR3: TGTGCCAGCAGTTCACAGGGGGGGAACAATCAGCCCCAGCATTTT.

This clone was detected only a few times. The CDR3 DNA sequence: TGTGCCAGCACGAGTCAGGCTGGGGCCAACGTCCTGACTTTC. Amino acids: CASTSQAGANVLTF. The chain links TRBV25-1 to TRBJ2-6; the D is unclear. This CDR3 contains 14 residues. Germline V CDR1 and CDR2: MGHDK, SYGVNS. V gave up 7 bases and J gave up 2 bases, with 9 bases separating them. Full variable domain (remainder filled in from reference TRBV25-1 and TRBJ2-6): EADIYQTPRYLVIGTGKKITLECSQTMGHDKMYWYQQDPGMELHLIHYSYGVNSTEKGDLSSESTVSRIRTEHFPLTLESARPSHTSQYLCASTSQAGANVLTFGAGSRLTVL.